This T cell receptor (beta chain) was recovered during a study of blood T cell repertoires in COVID-19. Study as a whole: Samples representing acute and convalescent COVID-19 were sourced from the United States, Italy and Spain.

Recovery among Cohort 3 donors was established by two negative PCRs, clearance, or symptom resolution. This CDR3 has 13 residues. Germline assignment: CDR1 MDHEN and CDR2 SYDVKM. The V end was cut by 5 bases, the J end by 4 bases, with 8 bases between. Assay used: immunoSEQ multiplex PCR; TCRdb lists only in-frame clones, some missing. This sample has 300,000 to 350,000 clones, with roughly 88% found just once. This TCR derives from a man between 25 and 39 years old who had recovered from COVID-19. The chain carries TRBV28 and TRBJ1-4; D ambiguous. The sequenced material came from PBMCs or T cells enriched from blood (not recorded which). CDR3 DNA: TGTGCCAGCAGTCCTCACAGTAATGAAAAACTGTTTTTT. Amino acids: CASSPHSNEKLFF.